Listed below are T cell receptor beta chains from one sample, sequenced in a study of CD8 T cells in ankylosing spondylitis. TCRdb processed the 5' RACE reads anew with MiXCR; each CDR3 protein has one entry. Of 250,000 to 400,000 distinct CDR3 sequences listed, 11% are singletons. Sequencing used blood, either unsorted or a sorted T cell fraction (not recorded which). The receptor source for this set is a female donor with ankylosing spondylitis or in good health (not recorded which). The CDR3 runs from the conserved cysteine through the conserved F or W. A D gene is named only where the DNA matches it firmly. Size is omitted from some rows. Given values are once, few, many or a class for expanded clones.

clone size	D gene	V gene	J gene	CDR3 protein	CDR3 DNA
NA	NA	TRBV7-2	TRBJ2-1	CASTRTVGLNEQFF	TGTGCCAGCACTCGGACAGTGGGCTTAAATGAGCAGTTCTTC
NA	NA	TRBV11-2	TRBJ2-2	CASSRAAANTGELFF	TGTGCCAGCAGCCGGGCAGCGGCGAACACCGGGGAGCTGTTTTTT
many	NA	TRBV6-5	TRBJ2-2	CASSYQVMGGELFF	TGTGCCAGCAGTTACCAAGTCATGGGGGGGGAGCTGTTTTTT
few	NA	TRBV3-1	TRBJ2-2	CASSRALSGAGTGELFF	TGTGCCAGCAGCCGCGCCCTTTCGGGGGCAGGTACCGGGGAGCTGTTTTTT
many	TRBD2	TRBV2	TRBJ2-7	CASSESGTSGHF	TGTGCCAGCAGTGAATCTGGGACTAGCGGCCACTTC
many	NA	TRBV2	TRBJ2-5	CASSGTEGETQYF	TGTGCCAGCAGCGGGACTGAGGGTGAGACCCAGTACTTC
many	TRBD2	TRBV7-8	TRBJ2-1	CASSLAGTSGRVWNEQFF	TGTGCCAGCAGCTTGGCCGGGACTAGCGGGAGGGTTTGGAATGAGCAGTTCTTC
many	TRBD2	TRBV10-3	TRBJ2-7	CAISFGLAGSYEQYF	TGTGCCATCAGTTTCGGACTAGCGGGCTCCTACGAGCAGTACTTC
many	NA	TRBV7-2	TRBJ2-5	CASSLWASSVQETQYF	TGTGCCAGCAGCTTATGGGCTAGCAGCGTTCAAGAGACCCAGTACTTC
NA	NA	TRBV2	TRBJ2-5	CASSAEGQETQYF	TGTGCCAGCAGTGCTGAGGGGCAAGAGACCCAGTACTTC
NA	NA	TRBV7-6	TRBJ2-1	CASSLARAERSYNEQFF	TGTGCCAGCAGCTTAGCGCGAGCGGAACGATCCTACAATGAGCAGTTCTTC
few	NA	TRBV10-2	TRBJ2-2	CASSEFGELFF	TGCGCCAGCAGTGAGTTTGGGGAGCTGTTTTTT
many	NA	TRBV7-2	TRBJ2-4	CASSPNTLAKNIQYF	TGTGCCAGCAGCCCAAATACCCTAGCCAAAAACATTCAGTACTTC
NA	NA	TRBV7-9	TRBJ1-2	CASSGLEGNGYTF	TGTGCCAGCAGCGGATTGGAGGGCAATGGCTACACCTTC
many	TRBD1	TRBV29-1	TRBJ1-1	CSVGQNEAFF	TGCAGCGTGGGACAGAATGAAGCTTTCTTT
few	NA	TRBV7-6	TRBJ2-7	CASSQRLNSYEQYF	TGTGCCAGCAGTCAACGGCTCAACTCCTACGAGCAGTACTTC
many	NA	TRBV20-1	TRBJ2-3	CSAIPRRTDTQYF	TGCAGTGCTATTCCGAGGCGCACAGATACGCAGTATTTT
many	NA	TRBV12-3/TRBV12-4	TRBJ1-2	CASSFQSSHYGYTF	TGTGCCAGCAGTTTCCAATCCAGCCACTATGGCTACACCTTC
many	NA	TRBV7-2	TRBJ2-6	CASPRGFGANVLTF	TGTGCCAGCCCCCGGGGTTTTGGGGCCAACGTCCTGACTTTC
many	TRBD2	TRBV7-9	TRBJ2-1	CASRKSGSSYNEQFF	TGTGCCAGCAGAAAAAGCGGGAGTTCCTACAATGAGCAGTTCTTC
few	NA	TRBV27	TRBJ1-1	CASSPATNTEAFF	TGTGCCAGCAGTCCCGCAACAAACACTGAAGCTTTCTTT
few	NA	TRBV10-3	TRBJ2-2	CAISESSANTGELFF	TGTGCCATCAGTGAATCATCCGCGAACACCGGGGAGCTGTTTTTT
few	NA	TRBV20-1	TRBJ2-1	CSARDFATRFYEQFF	TGCAGTGCTAGAGATTTTGCGACTAGGTTCTATGAGCAGTTCTTC
many	TRBD1	TRBV20-1	TRBJ2-1	CSARTGESYNEQFF	TGCAGTGCACGGACAGGGGAATCCTACAATGAGCAGTTCTTC
many	NA	TRBV29-1	TRBJ1-4	CSAWGPEKLFF	TGCAGCGCTTGGGGGCCTGAAAAACTGTTTTTT
once	NA	TRBV11-2	TRBJ2-5	CASSSTGRGETQYF	TGTGCCAGCAGCTCAACAGGGAGGGGGGAGACCCAGTACTTC
many	NA	TRBV20-1	TRBJ1-6	CSALGTGSSYNSPLHF	TGCAGTGCTTTGGGGACGGGGAGCTCCTATAATTCACCCCTCCACTTT
many	NA	TRBV18	TRBJ2-7	CASSPRRNSYEQYF	TGTGCCAGCTCACCGCGACGGAACTCCTACGAGCAGTACTTC
many	NA	TRBV29-1	TRBJ1-1	CSVGPYEGVGAFF	TGCAGCGTCGGACCCTATGAGGGAGTCGGAGCTTTCTTT
many	NA	TRBV20-1	TRBJ1-5	CSASPKARGIRRQPQHF	TGCAGTGCTAGCCCGAAAGCCCGGGGGATCAGAAGGCAGCCCCAGCATTTT
NA	NA	TRBV18	TRBJ1-1	CASSAGAASGTEAFF	TGTGCCAGCTCCGCCGGGGCAGCCTCGGGCACTGAAGCTTTCTTT
many	NA	TRBV10-3	TRBJ2-1	CAISDKAREQFF	TGTGCCATCAGTGATAAAGCCCGTGAGCAGTTCTTC
NA	NA	TRBV18	TRBJ1-1	CASSLTGRSTEAFF	TGTGCCAGCTCACTGACTGGGAGGAGCACTGAAGCTTTCTTT
NA	NA	TRBV5-1	TRBJ2-5	CASTPTGTRETQYF	TGCGCCAGCACACCCACCGGGACTCGGGAGACCCAGTACTTC
many	TRBD1	TRBV5-1	TRBJ2-7	CASSLDPGGIYEQYF	TGCGCCAGCAGCTTGGATCCAGGGGGCATCTACGAGCAGTACTTC
NA	NA	TRBV7-2	TRBJ2-3	CASSLQVGTTDTQYF	TGTGCCAGCAGCCTCCAAGTGGGGACCACAGATACGCAGTATTTT
few	NA	TRBV20-1	TRBJ2-7	CSAAGTPPSSYEQYF	TGCAGTGCAGCCGGGACACCTCCTTCATCCTACGAGCAGTACTTC
many	NA	TRBV9	TRBJ2-3	CASSAGGMSTDTQYF	TGTGCCAGCAGCGCCGGAGGGATGAGCACAGATACGCAGTATTTT
few	NA	TRBV7-2	TRBJ1-1	CASSLGFSTEAFF	TGTGCCAGCAGCTTAGGATTCTCCACTGAAGCTTTCTTT
many	NA	TRBV12-3/TRBV12-4	TRBJ1-2	CASSYDRPYGYTF	TGTGCCAGCAGTTATGACAGACCCTATGGCTACACCTTC
many	TRBD1	TRBV5-1	TRBJ2-7	CASSAGDRGAYEQYF	TGCGCCAGCAGCGCGGGGGACAGGGGGGCCTACGAGCAGTACTTC
few	NA	TRBV3-1	TRBJ2-2	CASSRLGRRVTGELFF	TGTGCCAGCAGCCGCTTAGGGCGCAGGGTCACCGGGGAGCTGTTTTTT
few	TRBD2	TRBV7-2	TRBJ2-7	CASSLRTGTSGRGLSYEQYF	TGTGCCAGCAGCTTGCGCACCGGGACTAGCGGGAGAGGTCTCTCCTACGAGCAGTACTTC
many	NA	TRBV28	TRBJ2-3	CASREIPDTQYF	TGTGCCAGCAGAGAGATCCCAGATACGCAGTATTTT
NA	TRBD2	TRBV28	TRBJ2-2	CASSHLAGDTGELFF	TGTGCCAGCAGCCATTTAGCGGGAGACACCGGGGAGCTGTTTTTT
many	NA	TRBV7-8	TRBJ1-1	CASSLVGRLNTEAFF	TGTGCCAGCAGCTTAGTCGGCCGTCTGAACACTGAAGCTTTCTTT
NA	NA	TRBV20-1	TRBJ2-3	CSAIPPTTSTDTQYF	TGCAGTGCTATCCCCCCGACGACTAGCACAGATACGCAGTATTTT
NA	NA	TRBV7-6	TRBJ1-4	CASSLATESTNEKLFF	TGTGCCAGCAGCTTAGCGACGGAATCAACTAATGAAAAACTGTTTTTT
many	NA	TRBV20-1	TRBJ1-2	CSAIPHTF	TGCAGTGCTATCCCCCACACCTTC
many	TRBD1	TRBV9	TRBJ2-3	CASSVGQGADTQYF	TGTGCCAGCAGCGTAGGGCAGGGGGCAGATACGCAGTATTTT
few	NA	TRBV20-1	TRBJ1-5	CSARDRADTNNQPQHF	TGCAGTGCTAGAGACCGCGCAGACACAAACAATCAGCCCCAGCATTTT
many	NA	TRBV30	TRBJ2-3	CAWMARSTDTQYF	TGTGCCTGGATGGCAAGGAGCACAGATACGCAGTATTTT
many	NA	TRBV5-1	TRBJ1-4	CASSFGQFNEKLFF	TGCGCCAGCAGCTTCGGACAGTTTAATGAAAAACTGTTTTTT
many	TRBD1	TRBV20-1	TRBJ1-2	CSASDRGRFSYGYTF	TGCAGTGCTTCTGACAGGGGGCGCTTCAGCTATGGCTACACCTTC